This T cell receptor beta chain was retrieved from a study of CD8+CD57+ T cells in acquired aplastic anemia. Germline CDR1 reads WNHNN; CDR2 reads SYGVQD (reference sequence). The CDR3 adds up to 17 amino acids, both ends counted. The study profiled TCR beta VDJ and CDR3 using genomic DNA as template. One entry per CDR3 protein results from TCRdb running MiXCR on the reads. The table shows 400,000 to 500,000 distinct CDR3 sequences, with just under 70% occurring only once. Notes on the study in general: Patients showed no significant difference from controls in CD8+ Simpson's diversity.

As for this clonotype: Its antigen is unidentified. Without the conserved terminal phenylalanine or tryptophan, this CDR3 likely stems from a read error. It is unclear where the CDR3 begins or ends on the DNA, so no DNA is shown, and the CDR3 is as TCRdb lists it.

This TCR was sampled from a human donor in good health, serving as a control. Sequenced input: sorted CD4+, CD8+, or CD8+CD57+ T cells (not recorded which) from PBMCs. The chain uses TRBV10-1 and TRBJ2-7; the table names TRBD1, a call not compared with the DNA. CDR3 sequence: CASSEWGGFRTIYDSYL.